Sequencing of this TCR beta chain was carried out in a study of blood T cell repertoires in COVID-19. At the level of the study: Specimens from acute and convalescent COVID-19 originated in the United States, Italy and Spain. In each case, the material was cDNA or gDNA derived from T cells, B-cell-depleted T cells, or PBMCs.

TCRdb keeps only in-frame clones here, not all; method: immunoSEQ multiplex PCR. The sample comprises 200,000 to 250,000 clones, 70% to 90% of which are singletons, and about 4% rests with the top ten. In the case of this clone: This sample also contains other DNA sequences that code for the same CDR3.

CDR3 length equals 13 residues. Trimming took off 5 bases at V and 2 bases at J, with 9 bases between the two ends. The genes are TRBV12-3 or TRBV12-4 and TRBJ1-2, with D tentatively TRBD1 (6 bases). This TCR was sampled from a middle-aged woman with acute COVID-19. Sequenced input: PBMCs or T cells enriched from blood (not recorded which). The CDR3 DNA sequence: TGTGCCAGCAGTCTCGGACAGAACTATGGCTACACCTTC. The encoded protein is CASSLGQNYGYTF.